The 5 T cell receptor beta chains given below trace back to one sample, sequenced in a study of T cells after yellow fever vaccination. One entry per CDR3 protein, called by TCRdb with MiXCR from the 5' RACE reads. Of more than 45,000 distinct CDR3 sequences in the sample, approximately 5.7% were seen once. The sample consisted of PBMCs, either bulk or a sorted T-cell subset (CD4+, CD8+, memory, or dextramer-sorted; not recorded which), taken on the day of the yellow fever booster vaccination. These receptors were obtained from a man in his late teens or twenties who received the YFV17D yellow fever vaccine.

V and J are TRBV12-3 or TRBV12-4 and TRBJ1-5, with TRBD1 as a possible D gene (5 bases). V lost 4 bases to trimming and J lost 4 bases, with 11 bases between them. The CDR3 is made up of 14 amino acids. The DNA of the CDR3 is TGTGCCAGCAGTTGGGGGACCGAAAATCAGCCCCAGCATTTT. It is translated as CASSWGTENQPQHF.

This clonotype was seen ten or more times. The chain is built from TRBV12-3 or TRBV12-4 and TRBJ2-6; D is unresolved. The CDR3 loop spans 12 amino acids. V was clipped by 3 bases and J by 10 bases, with 7 bases between them. The CDR3 region is CASSFGQNVLTF. Here the CDR3 DNA reads TGTGCCAGCAGTTTCGGGCAGAACGTCCTGACTTTC.

This clonotype was counted ten times or more. The CDR3 is CASSQSGTGGYEQYF. The DNA of the CDR3 is TGCGCCAGCAGCCAAAGCGGGACAGGGGGTTACGAGCAGTACTTC. The chain recombines TRBV4-3 with TRBJ2-7; 11 bases align to TRBD1. Germline CDR1 LGHNA, CDR2 YSLEER. V trimming: 2 bases; J trimming: 4 bases; junction bases outside the gene matches: 4. This CDR3 is 15 amino acids long.

The rearrangement uses TRBV4-1 and TRBJ2-7, with D possibly being TRBD1 or TRBD2 (6 bases each). Germline CDR1 reads MGHRA; CDR2 reads YSYEKL. V lost 1 base and J lost 5, with 12 bases in between. The CDR3 covers 14 residues. CDR3 residues: CASSQGRGVDEQYV. The CDR3 nucleotides are TGCGCCAGCAGCCAAGGGAGGGGGGTGGACGAGCAGTACGTC.

The J gene is TRBJ2-1, the V gene TRBV6-2 or TRBV6-3, with a tentative D call TRBD2 (6 bases). This CDR3 comprises 16 residues. Germline values: CDR1 MNHEY, CDR2 SVGEGT. With 0 bases removed from V and 4 bases from J, the gap between germline ends came to 13 bases. CDR3 in DNA: TGTGCCAGCAGTTACTCACCTCCCCGGGGGTACAATGAGCAGTTCTTC. Translation: CASSYSPPRGYNEQFF.